What follows describes a single T cell receptor (beta chain). The antigen remains unidentified. TCRdb redid the calling of the reads with MiXCR, one entry per CDR3 protein. The table has under 350,000 distinct CDR3 sequences, about 20% seen once. This record comes from a study of T cell repertoires in cytomegalovirus infection. Overall study context: Selected CMV epitopes included recently identified HLA-C-restricted ones as well as well-studied HLA-B-restricted ones.

There are 14 residues in the CDR3. In germline, CDR1 is MNHNS, CDR2 SASEGT. J gave up 1 base and V 7 bases, and 5 bases lay outside the gene matches. The source material was cultured PBMCs, sampled from culture after CMV antigen stimulation. The genes are TRBV6-1 and TRBJ2-5; 8 bases align to TRBD2. The clonotype comes from a human donor in good health (CMV status not recorded). Some clones in this sample may be carry-over from other donors' samples. The CDR3 spells CASKISGAQETQYF. The CDR3 nucleotides are TGTGCCAGCAAGATTAGCGGGGCCCAAGAGACCCAGTACTTC.